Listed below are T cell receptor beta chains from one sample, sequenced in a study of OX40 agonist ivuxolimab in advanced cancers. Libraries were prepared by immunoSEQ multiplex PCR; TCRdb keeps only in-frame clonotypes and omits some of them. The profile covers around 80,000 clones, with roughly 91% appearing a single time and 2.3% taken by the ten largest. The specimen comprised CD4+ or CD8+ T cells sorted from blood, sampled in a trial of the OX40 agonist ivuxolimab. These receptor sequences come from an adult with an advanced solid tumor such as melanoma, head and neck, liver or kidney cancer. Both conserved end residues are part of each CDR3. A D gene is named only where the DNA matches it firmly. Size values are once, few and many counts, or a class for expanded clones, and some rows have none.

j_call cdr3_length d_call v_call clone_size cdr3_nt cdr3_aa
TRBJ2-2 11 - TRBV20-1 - TGCAGTGCGGCCCCCCTCGGGGAGCTGTTTTTT CSAAPLGELFF
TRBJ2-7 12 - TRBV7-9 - TGTGCCAGCAGCGCCGGGTTCTACGAGCAGTACTTC CASSAGFYEQYF
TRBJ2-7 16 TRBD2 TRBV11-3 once TGTGCCAGCAGCTCCACTTTGAGCGGGATAGGGTACGAGCAGTACTTC CASSSTLSGIGYEQYF
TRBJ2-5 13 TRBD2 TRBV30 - TGTGCCTGGAGGTGGGGAGGGCGGGAGACCCAGTACTTC CAWRWGGRETQYF
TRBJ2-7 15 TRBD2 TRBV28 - TGTGCCAGCAGTTGGGGGACTAGCGGGAGAGTCGAGCAGTACTTC CASSWGTSGRVEQYF
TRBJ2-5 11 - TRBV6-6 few TGTGCCAGCAGTTCCGCAGAGACCCAGTACTTC CASSSAETQYF
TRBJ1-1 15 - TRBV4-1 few TGCGCCAGCAGCCATCGTCGGGGTACGAACACTGAAGCTTTCTTT CASSHRRGTNTEAFF
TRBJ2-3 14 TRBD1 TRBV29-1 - TGCAGCGCCGTCGGACAGGGACGCACAGATACGCAGTATTTT CSAVGQGRTDTQYF
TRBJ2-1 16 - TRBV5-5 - TGTGCCAGCAGCTTTCAGGCCGGTAGCTCCTACAATGAGCAGTTCTTC CASSFQAGSSYNEQFF
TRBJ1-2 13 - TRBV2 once TGTGCCAGCAGGGTCGGGGCTAACTATGGCTACACCTTC CASRVGANYGYTF
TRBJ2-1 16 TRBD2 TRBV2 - TGTGCCAGCAGCGCCACAACTAGCGGGAGTTTCAATGAGCAGTTCTTC CASSATTSGSFNEQFF
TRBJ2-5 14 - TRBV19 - TGTGCCAGTAGGGGGACCGGAGGGTTCGAGACCCAGTACTTC CASRGTGGFETQYF
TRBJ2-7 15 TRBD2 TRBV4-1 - TGCGCCAGCAGCCTGACCGGGACTACTTCCTACGAGCAGTACTTC CASSLTGTTSYEQYF
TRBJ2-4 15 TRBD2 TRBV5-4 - TGTGCCAGCAGCTCGATAGCGGGACCTAAAAACATTCAGTACTTC CASSSIAGPKNIQYF
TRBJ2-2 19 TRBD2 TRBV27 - TGTGCCAGCAGTTTATCGGCAATCCGACTAGCGGGAAACACCGGGGAGCTGTTTTTT CASSLSAIRLAGNTGELFF
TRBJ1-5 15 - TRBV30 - TGTGCCTGCCGCTTTACCGGGAACAGCAATCAGCCCCAGCATTTT CACRFTGNSNQPQHF
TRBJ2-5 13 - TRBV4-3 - TGCGCCAGCAGCCAAGAGGGGGGAGAGACCCAGTACTTC CASSQEGGETQYF
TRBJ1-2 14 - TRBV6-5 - TGTGCCAGCAGTTACCGTAGCCGACACGTGGGCTACACCTTC CASSYRSRHVGYTF